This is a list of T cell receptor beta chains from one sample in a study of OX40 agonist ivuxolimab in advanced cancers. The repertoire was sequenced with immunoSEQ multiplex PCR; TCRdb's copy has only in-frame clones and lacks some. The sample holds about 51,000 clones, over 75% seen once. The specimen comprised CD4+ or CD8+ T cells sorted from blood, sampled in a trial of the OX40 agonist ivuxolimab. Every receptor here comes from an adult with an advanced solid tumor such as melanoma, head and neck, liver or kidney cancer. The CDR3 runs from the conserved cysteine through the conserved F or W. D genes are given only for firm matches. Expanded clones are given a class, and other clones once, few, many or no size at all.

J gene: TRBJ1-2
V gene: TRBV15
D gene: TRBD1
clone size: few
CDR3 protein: CATSPLRTGPAPYGYTF
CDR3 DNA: TGTGCCACCAGCCCCCTCCGGACAGGGCCGGCTCCCTATGGCTACACCTTC

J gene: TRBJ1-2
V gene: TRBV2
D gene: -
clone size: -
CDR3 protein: CASSEPGEAVYGYTF
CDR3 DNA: TGTGCCAGCAGTGAACCCGGGGAAGCCGTCTATGGCTACACCTTC

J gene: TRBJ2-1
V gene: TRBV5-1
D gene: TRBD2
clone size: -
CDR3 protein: CASSLVREGEQFF
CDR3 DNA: TGCGCCAGCAGCTTGGTTCGGGAGGGTGAGCAGTTCTTC

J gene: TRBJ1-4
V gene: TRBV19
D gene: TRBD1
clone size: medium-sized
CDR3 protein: CASSARQGGNEKLFF
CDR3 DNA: TGTGCCAGTAGTGCCCGACAGGGCGGGAATGAAAAACTGTTTTTT

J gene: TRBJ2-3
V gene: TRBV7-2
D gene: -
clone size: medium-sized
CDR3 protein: CASSKIFSTDTQYF
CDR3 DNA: TGTGCCAGCAGCAAGATTTTTAGCACAGATACGCAGTATTTT

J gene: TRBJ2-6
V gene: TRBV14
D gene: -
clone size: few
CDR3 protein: CASSQVQFRGAGANVLTF
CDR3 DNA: TGTGCCAGCAGCCAAGTACAGTTTAGAGGCGCTGGGGCCAACGTCCTGACTTTC

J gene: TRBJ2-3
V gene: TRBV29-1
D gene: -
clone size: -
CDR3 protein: CSVSSGELTDTQYF
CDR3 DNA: TGCAGCGTCAGTAGCGGAGAACTCACAGATACGCAGTATTTT

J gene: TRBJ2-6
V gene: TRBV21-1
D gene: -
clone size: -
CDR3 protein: CASSILYGQGKSGANVLTF
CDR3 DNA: TGTGCCAGCAGCATACTTTATGGACAGGGCAAGTCTGGGGCCAACGTCCTGACTTTC

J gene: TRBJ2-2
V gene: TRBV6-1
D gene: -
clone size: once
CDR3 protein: CASTRNNANTGELFF
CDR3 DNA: TGTGCCAGCACCAGAAACAACGCGAACACCGGGGAGCTGTTTTTT

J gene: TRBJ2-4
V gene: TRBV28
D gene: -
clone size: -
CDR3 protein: CASSPPGQLQYF
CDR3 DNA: TGTGCCAGCAGTCCTCCTGGACAGCTACAGTACTTC

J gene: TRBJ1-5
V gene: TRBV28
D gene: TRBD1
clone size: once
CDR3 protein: CASTPTGVGNQPQHF
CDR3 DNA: TGTGCCAGCACTCCTACAGGGGTTGGCAATCAGCCCCAGCATTTT

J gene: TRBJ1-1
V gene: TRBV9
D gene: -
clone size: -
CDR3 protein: CASSATIGGPMNTEAFF
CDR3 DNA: TGTGCCAGCAGCGCGACTATAGGGGGGCCCATGAACACTGAAGCTTTCTTT

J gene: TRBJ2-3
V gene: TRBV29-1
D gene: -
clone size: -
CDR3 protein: CSARDLTSTDTQYF
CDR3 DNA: TGCAGCGCCCGGGACTTAACTAGCACAGATACGCAGTATTTT

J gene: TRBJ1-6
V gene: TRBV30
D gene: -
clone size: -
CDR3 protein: CAWSVPGNSPLHF
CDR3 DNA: TGTGCCTGGAGTGTACCGGGAAATTCACCCCTCCACTTT

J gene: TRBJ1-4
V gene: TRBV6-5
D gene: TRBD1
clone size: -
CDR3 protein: CASSYQGGWEKLFF
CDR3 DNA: TGTGCCAGCAGTTACCAAGGGGGCTGGGAAAAACTGTTTTTT

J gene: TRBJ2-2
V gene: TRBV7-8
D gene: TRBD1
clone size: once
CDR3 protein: CASRVGGATGELFF
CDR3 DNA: TGTGCCAGCAGGGTAGGGGGCGCGACCGGGGAGCTGTTTTTT

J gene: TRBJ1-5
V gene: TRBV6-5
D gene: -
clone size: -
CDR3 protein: CASSPDKGNQPQHF
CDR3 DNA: TGTGCCAGCAGTCCCGATAAGGGCAATCAGCCCCAGCATTTT

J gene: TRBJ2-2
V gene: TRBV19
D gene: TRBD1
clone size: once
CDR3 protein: CASSLQGAGELFF
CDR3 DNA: TGTGCCAGTAGTCTACAGGGGGCCGGGGAGCTGTTTTTT

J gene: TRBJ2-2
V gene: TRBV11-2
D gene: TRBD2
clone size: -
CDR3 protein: CASSFPASGANTGELFF
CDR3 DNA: TGTGCCAGCAGCTTTCCCGCTAGCGGGGCGAACACCGGGGAGCTGTTTTTT

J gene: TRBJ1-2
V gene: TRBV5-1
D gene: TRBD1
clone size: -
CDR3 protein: CASSLAAGQGEGYTF
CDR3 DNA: TGCGCCAGCAGCTTGGCCGCGGGACAGGGGGAAGGCTACACCTTC

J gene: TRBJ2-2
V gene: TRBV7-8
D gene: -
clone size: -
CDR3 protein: CASSLITGLRAGELFF
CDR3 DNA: TGTGCCAGCAGCTTAATTACGGGATTAAGGGCCGGGGAGCTGTTTTTT

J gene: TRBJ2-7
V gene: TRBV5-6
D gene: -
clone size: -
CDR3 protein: CASSLRYEQYF
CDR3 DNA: TGTGCCAGCAGCTTGAGGTACGAGCAGTACTTC

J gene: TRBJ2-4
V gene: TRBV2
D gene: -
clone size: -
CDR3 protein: CASSLTGIAKNIQYF
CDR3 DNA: TGTGCCAGCAGTTTGACCGGAATAGCCAAAAACATTCAGTACTTC

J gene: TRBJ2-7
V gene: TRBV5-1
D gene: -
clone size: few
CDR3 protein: CASSFSSDFYEQYF
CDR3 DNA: TGCGCCAGCAGCTTCTCCAGTGATTTCTACGAGCAGTACTTC